The 28 T cell receptor beta chains below all came from one sample that was sequenced in a study of shared clonotypes between healthy human individuals (dated by TCRdb to the early 2020s). The library was produced with the immunoSEQ multiplex PCR assay. TCRdb limited this immuneACCESS table to in-frame rearrangements with V and J called. A share of clones is missing; checked studies link under half to unresolved V genes, and the rest is unexplained. This sample holds hundreds of thousands of clones; just over 75% were observed only once. 9.5% to 15% of the sample belongs to the ten largest clones. What was sequenced was PBMCs. The receptors stem from a woman in her thirties or forties in good health. Some clones in this sample may be carry-over from other donors' samples.

This clone was seen repeatedly, ten times or more. V gene TRBV29-1 combines with J gene TRBJ2-7; 10 bases are a match to TRBD1. Germline CDR1 and CDR2: SQVTM and ANQGSEA. This CDR3 has 13 amino acids. Losses at the gene ends were 1 base for V and 5 bases for J; bases not matched to a gene: 2. CDR3 in DNA: TGCAGCGTTGAAGTGACAGGGGGCGACGAGCAGTACTTC. The encoded protein is CSVEVTGGDEQYF.

This chain links TRBV7-3 with TRBJ2-5, with unresolved D. Germline values: CDR1 SGHTA, CDR2 FQGTGA. This CDR3 region has 14 residues. V dropped 4 bases and J dropped 2 bases, with 11 bases sitting between them. The CDR3 sequence: CASSYLGDQETQYF. The CDR3 DNA follows: TGTGCCAGCAGCTACCTCGGAGATCAAGAGACCCAGTACTTC.

CDR3 bases: TGTGCCAGCAGTCCGAGGTCGACAATCGGGCCCCAGCATTTT. It specifies CASSPRSTIGPQHF. The gene calls are TRBV28 and TRBJ1-5; the D is unclear. The germline CDR1 and CDR2 sequences are MDHEN and SYDVKM. The length of the CDR3 is 14 residues. Trimming shortened V by 5 bases and J by 9 bases, and 17 bases separated the two germline ends.

The chain links TRBV27 to TRBJ2-1, with D perhaps TRBD2 (5 bases). From germline, CDR1 is MNHEY and CDR2 SMNVEV (reference sequence). Trimming stripped 2 bases from V and 4 bases from J, with 12 bases between. The CDR3 extends over 15 amino acids. The CDR3 here is CASSLTAGGYNEQFF. CDR3 in DNA: TGTGCCAGCAGTTTAACGGCGGGCGGGTACAATGAGCAGTTCTTC.

The chain has TRBV5-4 and TRBJ2-3, with 12 positions matching TRBD1. Trimming removed 4 bases from V and 2 bases from J; junction bases left unmatched: 5. Germline CDR1 reads SGHNT; CDR2 reads YYREEE (reference sequence). The CDR3 has 16 amino acids. The CDR3 coding sequence is TGTGCCAGCAGCCTTCCGGGACAGGGGGCCACAGATACGCAGTATTTT. It translates to CASSLPGQGATDTQYF.

The chain uses TRBV5-4 and TRBJ2-1; 14 positions match TRBD2. This CDR3 spans 16 amino acids. Looked up from germline, CDR1 is SGHNT and CDR2 is YYREEE (reference sequence). Germline trimming cut 3 bases from V and 5 bases from J; bases unmatched to any gene: 4. CDR3: CASSSGTSGSHNEQFF. CDR3 DNA: TGTGCCAGCAGCTCCGGGACTAGCGGGAGTCACAATGAGCAGTTCTTC.

The chain has TRBV29-1 and TRBJ2-5, with 12 bases identical to TRBD2. The CDR3 runs 15 residues. The germline CDR1 and CDR2 sequences are SQVTM and ANQGSEA. V lost 7 bases, J lost 2 bases, and 8 bases stayed unmatched. CDR3 sequence (DNA): TGCAGCGCCGATAGACTAGCGGGAGTTCAAGAGACCCAGTACTTC. Translated: CSADRLAGVQETQYF.

This chain joins TRBV25-1 and TRBJ2-1, with 7 nucleotides matching TRBD2. This CDR3 has 15 amino acids. Germline V gene data show CDR1 as MGHDK and CDR2 as SYGVNS. Unmatched junction bases numbered 5, after V lost 2 bases and J lost 4 bases. In DNA, the CDR3 is TGTGCCAGCAGTGAACGTGGGAGGGGATACAATGAGCAGTTCTTC. Translated, it gives CASSERGRGYNEQFF.

The chain carries TRBV28 and TRBJ2-1; 8 nucleotides align to TRBD2. With V trimmed by 4 bases and J by 8 bases, 16 bases remained unmatched. This CDR3 comprises 17 residues. Germline lookup yields CDR1 MDHEN and CDR2 SYDVKM. In DNA, the CDR3 is TGTGCCAGCAGTTCCTACGGCCCAGCGGGAGTTTTTGATGAGCAGTTCTTC. Translating gives CASSSYGPAGVFDEQFF.

The chain links TRBV30 to TRBJ1-6; D is perhaps TRBD1 (5 bases). Trimming removed 2 bases from V and 9 bases from J, with 14 bases in between. Germline lookup yields CDR1 GTSNPN and CDR2 SVGIG (reference sequence). The CDR3 has 14 amino acids. The CDR3 DNA follows: TGTGCCTGGAGTCCAGGGTTGTCCCGTTCACCCCTCCACTTT. It yields the protein CAWSPGLSRSPLHF.

The table lists this clone with a few counts. This chain connects TRBV18 to TRBJ1-5; D not certain. The germline gives CDR1 KGHSH, CDR2 LQKENI. The CDR3 extends over 16 amino acids. V was cut by 3 bases and J by 4 bases, with 16 bases left in between. CDR3 in DNA: TGTGCCAGCTCACCCATGAGTCCCAGCTTAAATCAGCCCCAGCATTTT. It translates to CASSPMSPSLNQPQHF.

The chain carries TRBV25-1 and TRBJ1-1; D gene uncertain. Trimming shortened V by 1 base and J by 3 bases, and 12 bases separated the two germline ends. There are 15 residues in the CDR3. Germline V gives CDR1 MGHDK, CDR2 SYGVNS. CDR3 nucleotides: TGTGCCAGCAGTGAATGGGGAGAAAGGGACACTGAAGCTTTCTTT. This gives the protein CASSEWGERDTEAFF.

The chain uses TRBV25-1 and TRBJ2-7; D not certain. The germline V and J ends were trimmed by 1 base and 3 bases, with 13 bases remaining between them. CDR3 size: 15 residues. Per germline, CDR1 MGHDK and CDR2 SYGVNS. The chain's CDR3 is CASSESRVPHYEQYF. In nucleotides, the CDR3 is TGTGCCAGCAGTGAATCACGGGTCCCCCACTACGAGCAGTACTTC.

The chain couples TRBV9 to TRBJ2-3; 9 nucleotides match TRBD1. V lost 4 bases, J lost 1 base, and 7 bases stayed unmatched. This CDR3 comprises 16 residues. Germline V lookup: CDR1 SGDLS, CDR2 YYNGEE. The CDR3 DNA follows: TGTGCCAGCAGCCTCCGGACAGGGGATGGCACAGATACGCAGTATTTT. It yields the protein CASSLRTGDGTDTQYF.

The J gene is TRBJ2-2, the V gene TRBV27; 9 nucleotides line up with TRBD2. The J segment lost 8 bases and the V segment lost 6 bases, leaving 4 bases of the junction unmatched. The CDR3 spans 13 residues. CDR1 and CDR2 from the germline V gene are MNHEY and SMNVEV (reference sequence). The CDR3 sequence: CASRLAGGGELFF. DNA of the CDR3: TGTGCCAGCAGACTAGCGGGTGGTGGGGAGCTGTTTTTT.

The chain uses TRBV28 and TRBJ2-5; 7 nucleotides align to TRBD1. V gave up 3 bases and J gave up 5 bases; unmatched junction bases: 6. The CDR3 length is 14 residues. From germline, CDR1 is MDHEN and CDR2 SYDVKM. CDR3 residues: CASSFMYRGETQYF. For the CDR3, the DNA is TGTGCCAGCAGTTTTATGTACAGGGGTGAGACCCAGTACTTC.

V is TRBV6-1 and J is TRBJ2-3; 8 bases map to TRBD1. The CDR3 extends over 15 amino acids. V trimming: 2 bases; J trimming: 4 bases; junction bases outside the gene matches: 5. Germline CDR1 is MNHNS and CDR2 is SASEGT. CDR3 sequence reads: CASSEQGAGPDTQYF. The CDR3 DNA follows: TGTGCCAGCAGTGAACAGGGGGCAGGACCAGATACGCAGTATTTT.

The CDR3 sequence: CASSPSPTRTGPAGELFF. In nucleotides, the CDR3 is TGTGCCAGCAGCCCATCCCCCACCAGGACAGGGCCGGCCGGGGAGCTGTTTTTT. The rearrangement joins TRBV5-5 to TRBJ2-2, with 8 nucleotides matching TRBD1. The CDR3 runs 18 residues. Trimming removed 4 bases from V and 6 bases from J; junction bases left unmatched: 17. Per germline, CDR1 SGHKS and CDR2 YYEKEE (reference sequence).

The chain employs TRBV30 and TRBJ2-7; tentatively, D is TRBD2 (5 bases). V was clipped by 1 base and J by 5 bases, with 12 bases between them. The germline gives CDR1 GTSNPN, CDR2 SVGIG (reference sequence). This CDR3 comprises 13 residues. The CDR3 DNA is TGTGCCTGGAGTGGAGGACTTGTGAACGAGCAGTACTTC. Its protein is CAWSGGLVNEQYF.

Concerning this clone: This clone may be a read error of a much larger clone one base away. This chain connects TRBV10-3 to TRBJ2-7; 7 bases are a match to TRBD2. Germline V gene sequence: CDR1 ENHRY, CDR2 SYGVKD. This CDR3 has 13 amino acids. With 3 bases clipped from V and 7 bases from J, the junction kept 6 bases outside the gene matches. The CDR3 is CAISDLAGREQYF. The CDR3 coding sequence is TGTGCCATCAGTGATTTAGCGGGTCGTGAGCAGTACTTC.

The chain has TRBV2 and TRBJ1-6; TRBD1 might be the D (5 bases). From germline, CDR1 is SNHLY and CDR2 FYNNEI. CDR3 length equals 14 residues. Between the trimmed V and J ends, which lost 6 bases and 7 bases, there was a span of 13 bases. CDR3 sequence (DNA): TGTGCCAGCAGATTCGACAGCCCCAATTCACCCCTCCACTTT. It translates to CASRFDSPNSPLHF.

The J gene is TRBJ2-7, the V gene TRBV15, with D possibly TRBD2 on 6 matching bases. Per the germline V gene, CDR1 is LNHNV and CDR2 is YYDKDF (reference sequence). Trimming cost V 5 bases and J 4 bases, with 12 bases left between them. This CDR3 has 13 residues. The CDR3 nucleotides read TGTGCCACCAGCTACGGCGCGGGATACGAGCAGTACTTC. Translated, it gives CATSYGAGYEQYF.

The V and J genes are TRBV14 and TRBJ1-6; D is unresolved. The V end was cut by 4 bases, the J end by 10 bases, with 8 bases between. The V gene's germline CDR1 is SGHDN and CDR2 FVKESK. The CDR3 sequence is 12 residues long. CDR3 bases: TGTGCCAGCAGCCGAAACCGATCACCCCTCCACTTT. Protein sequence: CASSRNRSPLHF.

The chain employs TRBV27 and TRBJ1-1; 9 bases line up with TRBD1. This CDR3 is built from 14 residues. CDR1 is MNHEY and CDR2 is SMNVEV in the germline V gene (reference sequence). V lost 6 bases, J lost 3 bases, and 5 bases stayed unmatched. The CDR3 DNA reads as TGTGCCAGCAGAAAACAGGGGGCGGACACTGAAGCTTTCTTT. Its protein is CASRKQGADTEAFF.

A word on this clone: A far larger clone is just one base off, so this is likely a read error. The sample holds other DNA sequences that translate to the same CDR3. The chain couples TRBV30 to TRBJ2-5; D gene uncertain. The CDR3 has 14 amino acids. Germline-derived CDR1 and CDR2 are GTSNPN and SVGIG (reference sequence). The CDR3 spells CAWSVRARRETQYF. CDR3 nucleotides: TGTGCCTGGAGTGTTAGAGCGCGGCGAGAGACGCAGTACTTC.

The V call is TRBV5-1, the J call TRBJ2-7, with 8 bases matching TRBD2. Trimming cost V 7 bases and J 5 bases; bases outside gene matches: 11. The CDR3 covers 14 residues. Looked up from germline, CDR1 is SGHRS and CDR2 is YFSETQ. The CDR3 here is CASRWGERENEQYF. Here the CDR3 DNA reads TGCGCCAGCCGCTGGGGGGAGCGGGAGAACGAGCAGTACTTC.

CDR3 sequence: CASRGGTSGHNEQFF. The CDR3 nucleotides read TGTGCCAGCAGGGGTGGGACTAGCGGACACAATGAGCAGTTCTTC. The chain joins TRBV2 to TRBJ2-1; 11 bases fit TRBD2. J was trimmed by 5 bases and V by 6 bases; bases with no gene match: 6. There are 15 residues in the CDR3. Germline V gene sequence: CDR1 SNHLY, CDR2 FYNNEI.

This clone was counted only a few times. The V call is TRBV5-1, the J call TRBJ2-1; maybe TRBD1 (5 bases). CDR1 is SGHRS and CDR2 is YFSETQ in the germline V gene. The CDR3 totals 13 residues. Trimming shortened V by 2 bases and J by 7 bases, and 10 bases separated the two germline ends. The CDR3 sequence: CASSLEQANEQFF. The DNA for the CDR3 is TGCGCCAGCAGCTTAGAACAGGCGAATGAGCAGTTCTTC.